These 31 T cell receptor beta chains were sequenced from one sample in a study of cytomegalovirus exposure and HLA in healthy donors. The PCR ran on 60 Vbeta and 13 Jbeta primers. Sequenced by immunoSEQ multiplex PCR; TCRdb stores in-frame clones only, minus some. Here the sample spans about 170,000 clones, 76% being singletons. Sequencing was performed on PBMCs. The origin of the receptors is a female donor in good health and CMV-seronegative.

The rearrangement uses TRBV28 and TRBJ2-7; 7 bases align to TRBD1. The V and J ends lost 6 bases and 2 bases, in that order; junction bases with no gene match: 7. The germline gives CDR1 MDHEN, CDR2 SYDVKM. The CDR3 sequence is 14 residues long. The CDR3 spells CASSAGGMTYEQYF. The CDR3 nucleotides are TGTGCCAGCAGCGCAGGGGGAATGACCTACGAGCAGTACTTC. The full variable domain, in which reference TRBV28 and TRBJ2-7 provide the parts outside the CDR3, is DVKVTQSSRYLVKRTGEKVFLECVQDMDHENMFWYRQDPGLGLRLIYFSYDVKMKEKGDIPEGYSVSREKKERFSLILESASTNQTSMYLCASSAGGMTYEQYFGPGTRLTVT.

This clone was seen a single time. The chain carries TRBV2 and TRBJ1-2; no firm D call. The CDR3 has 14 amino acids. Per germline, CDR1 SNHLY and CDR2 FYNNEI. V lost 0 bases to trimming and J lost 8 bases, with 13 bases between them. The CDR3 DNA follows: TGTGCCAGCAGTGAAGCGCTTCGAGGTTCCGGCTACACCTTC. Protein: CASSEALRGSGYTF.

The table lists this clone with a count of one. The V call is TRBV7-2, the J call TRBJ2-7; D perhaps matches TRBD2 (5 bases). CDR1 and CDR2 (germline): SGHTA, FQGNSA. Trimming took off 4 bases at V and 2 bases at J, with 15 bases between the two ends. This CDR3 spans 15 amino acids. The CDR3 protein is CASSYGIGYTYEQYF. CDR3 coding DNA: TGTGCCAGCAGCTACGGGATAGGCTACACCTACGAGCAGTACTTC.

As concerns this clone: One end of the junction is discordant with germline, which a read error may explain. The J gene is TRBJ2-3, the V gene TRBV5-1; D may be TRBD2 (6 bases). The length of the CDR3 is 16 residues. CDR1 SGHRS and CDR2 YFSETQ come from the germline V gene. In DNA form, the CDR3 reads TGCGCCAGCATGCCGAGGATAGCGGTATTTGGGGATACGCGGTATTTT. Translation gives CASMPRIAVFGDTRYF.

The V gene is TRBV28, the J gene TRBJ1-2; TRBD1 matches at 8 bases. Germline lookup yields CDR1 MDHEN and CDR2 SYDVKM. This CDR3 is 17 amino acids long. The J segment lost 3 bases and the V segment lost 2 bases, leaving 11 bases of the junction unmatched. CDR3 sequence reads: CASSLGGQGGPHYGYTF. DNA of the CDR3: TGTGCCAGCAGTTTAGGCGGACAGGGCGGCCCACACTATGGCTACACCTTC.

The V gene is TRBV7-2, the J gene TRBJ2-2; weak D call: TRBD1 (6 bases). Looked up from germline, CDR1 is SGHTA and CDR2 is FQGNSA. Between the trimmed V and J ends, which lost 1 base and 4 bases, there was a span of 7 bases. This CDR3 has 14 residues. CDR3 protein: CASSLDRVTGELFF. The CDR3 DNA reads TGTGCCAGCAGCTTAGACAGGGTCACCGGGGAGCTGTTTTTT.

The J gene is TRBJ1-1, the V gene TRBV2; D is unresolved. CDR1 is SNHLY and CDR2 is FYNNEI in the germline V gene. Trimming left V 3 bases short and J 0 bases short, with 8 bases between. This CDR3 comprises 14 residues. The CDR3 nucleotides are TGTGCCAGCAGTGAGGTGAGTCTGAACACTGAAGCTTTCTTT. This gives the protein CASSEVSLNTEAFF. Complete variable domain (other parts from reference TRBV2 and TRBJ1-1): EPEVTQTPSHQVTQMGQEVILRCVPISNHLYFYWYRQILGQKVEFLVSFYNNEISEKSEIFDDQFSVERPDGSNFTLKIRSTKLEDSAMYFCASSEVSLNTEAFFGQGTRLTVV.

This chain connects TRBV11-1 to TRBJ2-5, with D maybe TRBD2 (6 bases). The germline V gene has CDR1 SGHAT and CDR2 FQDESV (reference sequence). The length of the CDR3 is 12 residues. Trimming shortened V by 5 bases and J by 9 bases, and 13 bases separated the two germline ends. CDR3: CASSPSLAAQYF. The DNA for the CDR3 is TGTGCCAGCAGCCCGAGTTTAGCGGCCCAGTACTTC.

This CDR3 reads CASTQTPEPPGDEQYF. The CDR3 region has the DNA TGTGCCAGCACCCAAACCCCTGAACCCCCGGGGGACGAGCAGTACTTC. The V call is TRBV27, the J call TRBJ2-7, with a possible D match to TRBD2 (6 bases). The germline V gene has CDR1 MNHEY and CDR2 SMNVEV (reference sequence). The V gene lost 7 bases and the J gene lost 5 bases, with 24 bases spanning the gap. This CDR3 comprises 16 residues.

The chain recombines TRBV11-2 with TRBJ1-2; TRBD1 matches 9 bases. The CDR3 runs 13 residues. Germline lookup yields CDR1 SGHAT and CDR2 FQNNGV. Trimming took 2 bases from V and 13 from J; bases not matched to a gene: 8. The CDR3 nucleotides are TGTGCCAGCAGCTTACCGGGACAGGGTGCGGGCACCTTC. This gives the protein CASSLPGQGAGTF.

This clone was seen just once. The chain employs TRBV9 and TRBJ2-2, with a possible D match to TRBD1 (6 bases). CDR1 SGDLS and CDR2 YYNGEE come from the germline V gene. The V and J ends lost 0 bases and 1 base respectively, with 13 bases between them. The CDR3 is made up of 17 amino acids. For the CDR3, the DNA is TGTGCCAGCAGCGTAGGTGGGGGCGCCAGGAACACCGGGGAGCTGTTTTTT. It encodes CASSVGGGARNTGELFF.

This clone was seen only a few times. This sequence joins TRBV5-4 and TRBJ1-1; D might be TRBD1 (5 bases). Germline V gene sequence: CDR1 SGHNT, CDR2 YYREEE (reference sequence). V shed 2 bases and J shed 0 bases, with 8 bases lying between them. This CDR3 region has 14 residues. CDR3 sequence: CASSLKGMNTEAFF. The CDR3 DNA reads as TGTGCCAGCAGCTTAAAGGGGATGAACACTGAAGCTTTCTTT.

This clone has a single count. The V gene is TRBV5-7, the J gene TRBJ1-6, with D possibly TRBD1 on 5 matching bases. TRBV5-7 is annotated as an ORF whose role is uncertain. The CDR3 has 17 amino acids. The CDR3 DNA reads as TGTGTACCCTCTCCTCGGCCAAGTGCGGGGGAAGATTCACCCCTCCACTTT. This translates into CVPSPRPSAGEDSPLHF.

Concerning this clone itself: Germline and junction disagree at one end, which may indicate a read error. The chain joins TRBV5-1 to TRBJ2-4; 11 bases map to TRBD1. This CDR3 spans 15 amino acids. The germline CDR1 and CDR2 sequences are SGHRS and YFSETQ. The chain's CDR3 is CASSSTGTGGNSQYF. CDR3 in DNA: TGCGCCAGCAGCTCCACCGGGACAGGGGGGAACAGTCAGTACTTC. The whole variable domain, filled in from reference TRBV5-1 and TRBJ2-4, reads KAGVTQTPRYLIKTRGQQVTLSCSPISGHRSVSWYQQTPGQGLQFLFEYFSETQRNKGNFPGRFSGRQFSNSRSEMNVSTLELGDSALYLCASSSTGTGGNSQYFGAGTRLSVL.

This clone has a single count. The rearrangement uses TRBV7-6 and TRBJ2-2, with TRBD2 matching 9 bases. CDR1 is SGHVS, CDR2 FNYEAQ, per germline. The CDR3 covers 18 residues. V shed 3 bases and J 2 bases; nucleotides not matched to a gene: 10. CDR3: CASSFKTSGKVNTGELFF. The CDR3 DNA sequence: TGTGCCAGCAGCTTCAAGACTAGCGGAAAAGTTAACACCGGGGAGCTGTTTTTT.

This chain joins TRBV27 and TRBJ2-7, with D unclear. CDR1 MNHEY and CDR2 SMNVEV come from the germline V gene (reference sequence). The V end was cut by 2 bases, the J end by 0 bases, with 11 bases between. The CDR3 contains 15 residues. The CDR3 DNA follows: TGTGCCAGCAGTTTAAGCACCCATAGCTCCTACGAGCAGTACTTC. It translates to CASSLSTHSSYEQYF.

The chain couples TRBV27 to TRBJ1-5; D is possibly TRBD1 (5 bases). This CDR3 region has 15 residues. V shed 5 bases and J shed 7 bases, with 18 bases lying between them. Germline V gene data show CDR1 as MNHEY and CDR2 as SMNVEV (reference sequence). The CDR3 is CASSPLNQGPQPQHF. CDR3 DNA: TGTGCCAGCAGTCCCCTGAATCAGGGCCCCCAGCCCCAGCATTTT.

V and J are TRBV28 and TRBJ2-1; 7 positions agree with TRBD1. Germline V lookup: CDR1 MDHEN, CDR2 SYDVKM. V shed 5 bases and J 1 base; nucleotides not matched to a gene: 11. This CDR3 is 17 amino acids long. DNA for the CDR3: TGTGCCAGCAGTGTAGTTCTGTTGACAGGGTCCTACAATGAGCAGTTCTTC. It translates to CASSVVLLTGSYNEQFF.

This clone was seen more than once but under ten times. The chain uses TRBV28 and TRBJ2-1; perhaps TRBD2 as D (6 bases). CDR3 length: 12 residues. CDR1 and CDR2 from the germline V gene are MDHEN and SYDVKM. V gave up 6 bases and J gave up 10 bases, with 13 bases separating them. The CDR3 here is CASSLPTSEQFF. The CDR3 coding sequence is TGTGCCAGCAGCCTGCCCACTAGCGAGCAGTTCTTC.

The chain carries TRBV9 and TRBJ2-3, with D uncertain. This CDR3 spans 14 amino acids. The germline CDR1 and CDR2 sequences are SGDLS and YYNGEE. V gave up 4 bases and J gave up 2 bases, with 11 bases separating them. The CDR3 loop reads CASSPSTTTDTQYF. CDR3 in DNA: TGTGCCAGCAGCCCCAGCACTACCACAGATACGCAGTATTTT.

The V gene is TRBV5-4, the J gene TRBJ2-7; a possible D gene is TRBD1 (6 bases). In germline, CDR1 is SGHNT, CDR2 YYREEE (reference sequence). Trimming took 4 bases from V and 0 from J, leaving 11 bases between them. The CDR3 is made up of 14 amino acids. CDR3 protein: CASSGDRFSYEQYF. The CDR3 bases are TGTGCCAGCAGCGGAGACAGGTTCTCCTACGAGCAGTACTTC.

CDR3 sequence (DNA): TGTGCCAGCAGCCAAGCCTCGGTACCCCTCCACTTT. Amino acids: CASSQASVPLHF. The chain carries TRBV14 and TRBJ1-6; D is ambiguous. Trimming left V 1 base short and J 12 bases short, with 7 bases between. This CDR3 has 12 residues. In germline, CDR1 is SGHDN, CDR2 FVKESK.

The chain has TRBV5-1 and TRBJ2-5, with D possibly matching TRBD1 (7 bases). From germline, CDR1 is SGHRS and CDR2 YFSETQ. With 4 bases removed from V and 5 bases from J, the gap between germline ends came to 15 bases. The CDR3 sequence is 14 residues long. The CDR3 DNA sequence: TGCGCCAGCAGCCCAGGGGGAGGAAGGGAGACCCAGTACTTC. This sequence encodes CASSPGGGRETQYF.

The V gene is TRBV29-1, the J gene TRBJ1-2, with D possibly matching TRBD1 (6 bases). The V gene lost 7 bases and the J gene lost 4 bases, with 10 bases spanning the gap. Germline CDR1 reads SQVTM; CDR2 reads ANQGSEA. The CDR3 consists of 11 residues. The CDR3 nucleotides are TGCAGCGAAAGGACAGTCTATGGCTACACCTTC. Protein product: CSERTVYGYTF.

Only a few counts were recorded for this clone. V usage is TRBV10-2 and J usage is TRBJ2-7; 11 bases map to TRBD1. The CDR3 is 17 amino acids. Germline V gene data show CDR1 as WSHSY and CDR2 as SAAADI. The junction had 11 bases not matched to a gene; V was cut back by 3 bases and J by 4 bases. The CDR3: CASSEFDTGQGAYEQYF. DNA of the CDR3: TGCGCCAGCAGTGAATTTGACACAGGACAGGGGGCGTACGAGCAGTACTTC.

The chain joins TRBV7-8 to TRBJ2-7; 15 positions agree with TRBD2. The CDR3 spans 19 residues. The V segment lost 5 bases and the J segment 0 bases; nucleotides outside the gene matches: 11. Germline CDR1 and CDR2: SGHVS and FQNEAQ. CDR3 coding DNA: TGTGCCAGCAGCATGGGACTAGCGGGGGGTGGGACTAGCTCCTACGAGCAGTACTTC. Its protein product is CASSMGLAGGGTSSYEQYF.

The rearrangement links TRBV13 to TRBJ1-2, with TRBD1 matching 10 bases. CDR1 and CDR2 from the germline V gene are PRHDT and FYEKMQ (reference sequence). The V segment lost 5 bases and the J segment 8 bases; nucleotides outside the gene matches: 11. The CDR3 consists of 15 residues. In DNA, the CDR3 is TGTGCCAGCAGCCACCGCCGGGACAGGGGAAGGGGCTACACCTTC. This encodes CASSHRRDRGRGYTF.

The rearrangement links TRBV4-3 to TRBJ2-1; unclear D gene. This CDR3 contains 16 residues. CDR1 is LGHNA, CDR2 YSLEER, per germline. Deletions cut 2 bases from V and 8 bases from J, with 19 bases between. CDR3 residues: CASSQSRSAPPHEQFF. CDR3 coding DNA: TGCGCCAGCAGCCAATCCCGAAGCGCCCCCCCCCATGAGCAGTTCTTC.

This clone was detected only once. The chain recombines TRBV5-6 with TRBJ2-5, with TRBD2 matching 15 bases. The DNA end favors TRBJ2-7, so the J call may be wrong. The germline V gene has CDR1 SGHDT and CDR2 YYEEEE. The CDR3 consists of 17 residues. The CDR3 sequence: CASSQTWTSGRGHEQYF. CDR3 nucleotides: TGTGCCAGCAGCCAAACCTGGACTAGCGGGAGGGGCCACGAGCAGTACTTC.

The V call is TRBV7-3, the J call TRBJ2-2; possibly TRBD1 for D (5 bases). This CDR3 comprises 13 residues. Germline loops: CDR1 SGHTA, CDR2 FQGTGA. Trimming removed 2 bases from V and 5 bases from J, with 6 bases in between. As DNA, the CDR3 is TGTGCCAGCAGCTTAGCAGGGACCGGGGAGCTGTTTTTT. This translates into CASSLAGTGELFF.

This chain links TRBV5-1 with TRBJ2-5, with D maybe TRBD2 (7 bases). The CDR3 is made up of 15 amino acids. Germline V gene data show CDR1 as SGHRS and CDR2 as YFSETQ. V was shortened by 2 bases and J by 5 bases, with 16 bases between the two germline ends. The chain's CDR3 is CASSFGRGEGETQYF. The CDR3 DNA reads TGCGCCAGCAGCTTTGGAAGGGGGGAGGGGGAGACCCAGTACTTC.